The rows below give T cell receptor beta chains drawn from one sample of a study of blood T cell repertoires in COVID-19. The protocol was immunoSEQ multiplex PCR, while the TCRdb copy is restricted to in-frame clones and leaves out a portion. The sample has 80,000 to 95,000 clones, about nine tenths seen once. Sequences were obtained from peripheral blood. The receptor source for this set is a woman aged 45 to 65 with active or convalescent COVID-19. Both conserved end residues are part of each CDR3. D genes are given only for firm matches. Where a row states a size, it is once, few, many or the class of an expanded clone; other rows omit it.

clone_size,d_call,v_call,j_call,cdr3_nt,cdr3_aa
once,TRBD1,TRBV7-9,TRBJ1-2,TGTGCCAGCAGCTTAGGTTTGGGACAGGGGGCGGCCTATGGCTACACCTTC,CASSLGLGQGAAYGYTF
-,-,TRBV27,TRBJ2-5,TGTGCCAGCAGTTTATCTCCGGGGACTTTAGAGACCCAGTACTTC,CASSLSPGTLETQYF
-,TRBD2,TRBV4-2,TRBJ2-1,TGTGCCAGCAGCCAGGGAGAGGGACTAGCGGGGTCGAATGAGCAGTTCTTC,CASSQGEGLAGSNEQFF
-,TRBD1,TRBV19,TRBJ2-5,TGTGCCAGTAGTCCGGGACAGGGGACGCGAATTGGACAAGAGACCCAGTACTTC,CASSPGQGTRIGQETQYF
-,TRBD1,TRBV7-9,TRBJ2-7,TGTGCCAGCATCCAGATGGGGACAGGGACCTACGAGCAGTACTTC,CASIQMGTGTYEQYF
-,TRBD1,TRBV9,TRBJ2-3,TGTGCCAGCAGCGTAGCTGGACAGGGGGGCACAGATACGCAGTATTTT,CASSVAGQGGTDTQYF
-,TRBD1,TRBV5-8,TRBJ2-5,TGTGCCAGCAGCCCCAAGGGACAGATTAAAGAGACCCAGTACTTC,CASSPKGQIKETQYF
-,-,TRBV5-4,TRBJ1-2,TGTGCCAGCAGCTCGTCGGGGGGGGTTAACTATGGCTACACCTTC,CASSSSGGVNYGYTF
-,-,TRBV6-5,TRBJ1-1,TGTGCCAGCAGAGATATGACACCTTACAACGCTGAAGCTTTCTTT,CASRDMTPYNAEAFF
-,-,TRBV7-9,TRBJ2-3,TGTGCCAGCCACCGCGTCGAGACAGATACGCAGTATTTT,CASHRVETDTQYF
-,-,TRBV10-3,TRBJ1-1,TGTGCCATCAGTTTGGGCGGGGGGACTGAAGCTTTCTTT,CAISLGGGTEAFF
-,-,TRBV30,TRBJ1-1,TGTGCCTGGAGAGGGGATGGGGGAGGGACTGAAGCTTTCTTT,CAWRGDGGGTEAFF
-,-,TRBV4-3,TRBJ1-2,TGCGCCAGCAGCCAAGTCCAGGATAACTATGGCTACACCTTC,CASSQVQDNYGYTF
-,-,TRBV7-2,TRBJ1-2,TGTGCCAGCAGCTTAGGCCGGGTAGCGGAGGGCTACACCTTC,CASSLGRVAEGYTF
-,TRBD1,TRBV28,TRBJ1-5,TGTGCCAGCAGGGGACAGGCTAGCAATCAGCCCCAGCATTTT,CASRGQASNQPQHF
once,-,TRBV5-1,TRBJ1-1,TGCGCCAGCGCGGGGGAGGGGAACACTGAAGCTTTCTTT,CASAGEGNTEAFF
-,-,TRBV19,TRBJ1-1,TGTGCCAGTAGCCCGGCCGGGGTGAACACTGAAGCTTTCTTT,CASSPAGVNTEAFF
-,TRBD2,TRBV6-1,TRBJ2-7,TGTGCCAGCAGTGAAGCTGGACTAGCGGGGACTAACCCCTACGAGCAGTACTTC,CASSEAGLAGTNPYEQYF